This TCR beta chain was sequenced in a study of T cells after posttransplantation cyclophosphamide. A marrow graft followed busulfan-fludarabine conditioning, with cyclophosphamide on days +3 and +4. The V and J ends lost 5 bases and 7 bases, in that order; junction bases with no gene match: 10. The length of the CDR3 is 15 residues. Germline V CDR1 and CDR2: MNHEY, SVGAGI. The method was immunoSEQ multiplex PCR; TCRdb's version includes in-frame clones alone and lacks a portion of them. The sample has approximately 19,000 clones, around 87% seen once; the top ten hold around 7.9%. This receptor was taken from a female patient in her forties or fifties who received an allogeneic stem cell transplant from a related donor, was CMV-positive, and had no GVHD. Part of the T cell pool may stem from the graft donor. The sequencing used PBMCs, collected after allogeneic stem cell transplant with posttransplant cyclophosphamide. This chain links TRBV6-5 with TRBJ2-7; 11 nucleotides agree with TRBD1. The CDR3 DNA reads as TGTGCCAGCAGTACCACCCGGGACAGGGGGTGGGAGCAGTACTTC. It yields the protein CASSTTRDRGWEQYF.